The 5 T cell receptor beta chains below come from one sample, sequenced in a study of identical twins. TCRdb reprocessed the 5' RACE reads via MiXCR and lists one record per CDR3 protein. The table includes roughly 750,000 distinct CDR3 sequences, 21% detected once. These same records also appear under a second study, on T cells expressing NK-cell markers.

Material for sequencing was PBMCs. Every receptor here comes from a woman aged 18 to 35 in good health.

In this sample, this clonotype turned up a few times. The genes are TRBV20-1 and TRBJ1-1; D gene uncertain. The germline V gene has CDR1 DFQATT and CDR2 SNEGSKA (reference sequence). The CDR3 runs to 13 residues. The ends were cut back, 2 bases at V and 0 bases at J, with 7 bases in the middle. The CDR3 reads CSARKAMNTEAFF. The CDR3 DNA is TGCAGTGCTAGAAAGGCTATGAACACTGAAGCTTTCTTT.

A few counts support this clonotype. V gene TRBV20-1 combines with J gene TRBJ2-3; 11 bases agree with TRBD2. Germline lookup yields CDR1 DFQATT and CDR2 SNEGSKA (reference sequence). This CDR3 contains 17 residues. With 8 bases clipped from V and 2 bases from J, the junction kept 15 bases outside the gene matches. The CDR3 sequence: CSFVPGLAGFHTDTQYF. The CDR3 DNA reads TGCAGTTTCGTCCCTGGACTAGCGGGTTTTCACACAGATACGCAGTATTTT.

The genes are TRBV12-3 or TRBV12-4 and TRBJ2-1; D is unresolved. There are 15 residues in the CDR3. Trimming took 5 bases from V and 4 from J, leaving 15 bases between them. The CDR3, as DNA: TGTGCCAGCAGTGCCGGAAGGTGGGAATACAATGAGCAGTTCTTC. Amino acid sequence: CASSAGRWEYNEQFF.

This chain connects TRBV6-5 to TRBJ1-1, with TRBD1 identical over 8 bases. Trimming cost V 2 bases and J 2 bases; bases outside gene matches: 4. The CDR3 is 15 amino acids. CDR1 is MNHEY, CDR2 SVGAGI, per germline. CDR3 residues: CASSYGTGFNTEAFF. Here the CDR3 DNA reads TGTGCCAGCAGTTACGGGACAGGTTTCAACACTGAAGCTTTCTTT.

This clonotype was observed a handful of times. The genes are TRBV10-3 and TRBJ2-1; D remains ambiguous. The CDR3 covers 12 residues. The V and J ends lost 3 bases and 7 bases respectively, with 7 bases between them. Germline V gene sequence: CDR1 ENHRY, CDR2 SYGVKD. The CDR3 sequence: CAISDLVNEQFF. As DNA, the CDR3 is TGTGCCATCAGTGATTTGGTTAATGAGCAGTTCTTC.